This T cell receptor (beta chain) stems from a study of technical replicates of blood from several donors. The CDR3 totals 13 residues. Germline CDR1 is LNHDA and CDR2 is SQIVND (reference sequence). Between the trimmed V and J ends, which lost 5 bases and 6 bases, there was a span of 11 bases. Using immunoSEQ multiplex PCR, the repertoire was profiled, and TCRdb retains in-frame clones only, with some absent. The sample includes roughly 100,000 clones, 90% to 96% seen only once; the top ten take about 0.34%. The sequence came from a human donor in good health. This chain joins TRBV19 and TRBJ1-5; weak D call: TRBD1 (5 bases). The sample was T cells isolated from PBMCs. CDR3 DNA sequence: TGTGCCAGTAGTTCACAGGTCAGTCAGCCCCAGCATTTT. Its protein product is CASSSQVSQPQHF.